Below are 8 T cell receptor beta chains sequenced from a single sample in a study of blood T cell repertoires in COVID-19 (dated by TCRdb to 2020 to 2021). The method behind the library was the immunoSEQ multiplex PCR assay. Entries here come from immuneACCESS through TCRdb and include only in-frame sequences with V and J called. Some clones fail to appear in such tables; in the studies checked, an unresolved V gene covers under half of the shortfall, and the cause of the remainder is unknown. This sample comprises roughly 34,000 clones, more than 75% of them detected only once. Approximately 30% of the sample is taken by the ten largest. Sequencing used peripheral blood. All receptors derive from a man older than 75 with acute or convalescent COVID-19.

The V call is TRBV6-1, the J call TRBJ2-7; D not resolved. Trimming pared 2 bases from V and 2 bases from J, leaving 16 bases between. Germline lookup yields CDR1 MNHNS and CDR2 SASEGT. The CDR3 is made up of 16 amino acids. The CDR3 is CASSEIGSVRPYEQYF. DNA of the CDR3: TGTGCCAGCAGTGAAATCGGCAGCGTCCGACCCTACGAGCAGTACTTC.

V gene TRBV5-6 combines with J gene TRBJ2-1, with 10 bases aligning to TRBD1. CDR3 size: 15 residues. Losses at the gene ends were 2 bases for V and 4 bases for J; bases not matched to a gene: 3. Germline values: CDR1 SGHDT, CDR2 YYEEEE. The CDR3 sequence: CASSFPGQGYNEQFF. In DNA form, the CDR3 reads TGTGCCAGCAGCTTTCCGGGACAGGGGTACAATGAGCAGTTCTTC.

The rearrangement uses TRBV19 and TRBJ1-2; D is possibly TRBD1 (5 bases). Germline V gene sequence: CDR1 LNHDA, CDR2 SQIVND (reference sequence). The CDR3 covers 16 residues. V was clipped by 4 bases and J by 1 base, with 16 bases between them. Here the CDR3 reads CASSTSAQGVNYGYTF. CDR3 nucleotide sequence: TGTGCCAGTAGTACCTCCGCCCAAGGGGTTAACTATGGCTACACCTTC. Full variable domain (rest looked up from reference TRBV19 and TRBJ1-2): DGGITQSPKYLFRKEGQNVTLSCEQNLNHDAMYWYRQDPGQGLRLIYYSQIVNDFQKGDIAEGYSVSREKKESFPLTVTSAQKNPTAFYLCASSTSAQGVNYGYTFGSGTRLTVV.

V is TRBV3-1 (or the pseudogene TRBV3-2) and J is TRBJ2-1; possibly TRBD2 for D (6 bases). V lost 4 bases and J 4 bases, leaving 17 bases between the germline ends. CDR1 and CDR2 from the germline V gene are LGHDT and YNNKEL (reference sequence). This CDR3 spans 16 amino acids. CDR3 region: CASSPHRDSRYNEQFF. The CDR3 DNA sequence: TGTGCCAGCAGCCCGCACCGGGACTCCAGGTACAATGAGCAGTTCTTC.

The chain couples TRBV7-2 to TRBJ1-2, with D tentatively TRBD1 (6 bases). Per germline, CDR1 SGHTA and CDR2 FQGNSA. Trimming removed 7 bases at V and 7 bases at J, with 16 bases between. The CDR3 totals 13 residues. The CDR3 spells CASTAGAGVGYTF. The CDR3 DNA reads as TGTGCCAGCACCGCGGGGGCGGGTGTTGGCTACACCTTC.

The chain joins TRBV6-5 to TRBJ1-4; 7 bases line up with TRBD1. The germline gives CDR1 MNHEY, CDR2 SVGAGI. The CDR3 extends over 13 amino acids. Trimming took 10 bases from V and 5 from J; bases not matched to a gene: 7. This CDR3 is CATRRDRNEKLFF. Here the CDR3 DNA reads TGTGCCACTCGCCGGGACAGAAATGAAAAACTGTTTTTT.

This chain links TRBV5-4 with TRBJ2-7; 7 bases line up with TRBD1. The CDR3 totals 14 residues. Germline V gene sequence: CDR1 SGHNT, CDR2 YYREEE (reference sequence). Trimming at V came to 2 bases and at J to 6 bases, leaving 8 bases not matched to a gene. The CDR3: CASSFWTGTGEQYF. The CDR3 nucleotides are TGTGCCAGCAGCTTCTGGACAGGAACGGGCGAGCAGTACTTC.

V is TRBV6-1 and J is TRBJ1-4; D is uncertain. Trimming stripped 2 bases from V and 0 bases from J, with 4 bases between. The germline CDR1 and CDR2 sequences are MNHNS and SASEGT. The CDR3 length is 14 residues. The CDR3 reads CASSEITTNEKLFF. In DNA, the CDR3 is TGTGCCAGCAGTGAAATAACAACTAATGAAAAACTGTTTTTT.